Each of the 21 T cell receptor beta chains below was sequenced from the same sample in a study of early stage breast cancer tumors. Measured with immunoSEQ multiplex PCR; TCRdb has only the in-frame clones, and not every one. The sample shows around 28,000 clones, around 50% of them seen only once. Sequenced: breast tumor tissue. The receptors here all came from a person between 45 and 65 years old with breast cancer.

The rearrangement joins TRBV7-8 to TRBJ2-3; a weak D match, TRBD2 (6 bases). V dropped 1 base and J dropped 6 bases, with 14 bases sitting between them. Per germline, CDR1 SGHVS and CDR2 FQNEAQ. The CDR3 has 15 residues. Written as DNA, the CDR3 is TGTGCCAGCAGCTTAGAAGGGACTTCACTTGATACGCAGTATTTT. Protein sequence: CASSLEGTSLDTQYF.

The chain links TRBV6-5 to TRBJ1-3, with TRBD1 as a possible D gene (6 bases). V lost 2 bases to trimming and J lost 8 bases, with 16 bases between them. This CDR3 has 15 amino acids. Per germline, CDR1 MNHEY and CDR2 SVGAGI. The CDR3 sequence is CASSYRGRGSDTIYF. Here the CDR3 DNA reads TGTGCCAGCAGTTACCGGGGGCGCGGGTCGGACACCATATATTTT.

CDR3 DNA: TGTGCCAGCAGCTCCAGGGAAGCTAGCGGGAGAGGAAACGAGCAGTACTTC. It codes for CASSSREASGRGNEQYF. The genes are TRBV7-2 and TRBJ2-7; 10 bases are shared with TRBD2. This CDR3 is built from 17 residues. With V trimmed by 4 bases and J by 5 bases, 14 bases remained unmatched. Germline values: CDR1 SGHTA, CDR2 FQGNSA.

The CDR3 DNA follows: TGTGCCAGCTCTCAGGGGAATACGCAGTATTTT. This codes for CASSQGNTQYF. The chain has TRBV6-1 and TRBJ2-3; maybe TRBD1 (6 bases). The germline V gene has CDR1 MNHNS and CDR2 SASEGT. Trimming took off 8 bases at V and 7 bases at J, with 10 bases between the two ends. This CDR3 has 11 residues.

The V call is TRBV2, the J call TRBJ2-2; D is perhaps TRBD1 (5 bases). V lost 6 bases and J 0 bases, leaving 11 bases between the germline ends. CDR1 and CDR2 (germline): SNHLY, FYNNEI. CDR3 length: 15 residues. The CDR3 reads CASSRQTANTGELFF. The CDR3 DNA sequence: TGTGCCAGCAGCCGACAGACCGCGAACACCGGGGAGCTGTTTTTT.

In DNA form, the CDR3 reads TGTGCCTGGAGCAGCTTGGGGCTTCTAAACAATGAGCAGTTCTTC. Encoded protein: CAWSSLGLLNNEQFF. V is TRBV30 and J is TRBJ2-1, with D possibly matching TRBD1 (5 bases). V lost 3 bases to trimming and J lost 5 bases, with 17 bases between them. The CDR3 has 15 residues. Germline values: CDR1 GTSNPN, CDR2 SVGIG (reference sequence).

This clone was seen only a few times. V and J are TRBV4-2 and TRBJ2-3, with D uncertain. The CDR3 spans 16 residues. Germline V gene data show CDR1 as LGHNA and CDR2 as YNFKEQ. Trimming stripped 0 bases from V and 4 bases from J, with 14 bases between. This CDR3 is CASSQERLTLPDTQYF. In DNA, the CDR3 is TGTGCCAGCAGCCAAGAACGGCTAACCCTCCCAGATACGCAGTATTTT.

The chain uses TRBV9 and TRBJ2-4, with 8 bases matching TRBD2. This CDR3 is 14 amino acids long. Germline CDR1 SGDLS, CDR2 YYNGEE. With V trimmed by 1 base and J by 5 bases, 2 bases remained unmatched. CDR3 in DNA: TGTGCCAGCAGCGTAAGCGGGAGTCAAAACATTCAGTACTTC. This gives the protein CASSVSGSQNIQYF.

V is TRBV4-1 and J is TRBJ2-5; a weak D match, TRBD1 (6 bases). There are 13 residues in the CDR3. The germline CDR1 and CDR2 sequences are MGHRA and YSYEKL. With 4 bases removed from V and 4 bases from J, the gap between germline ends came to 10 bases. The CDR3 nucleotides are TGCGCCAGCAGCCTCATAGGGGGAGAGACCCAGTACTTC. This codes for CASSLIGGETQYF.

The CDR3 DNA is TGTGCCAGTAGTATGTCCTGGGGGGCAGATACGCAGTATTTT. Translating it yields CASSMSWGADTQYF. V and J are TRBV19 and TRBJ2-3, with D maybe TRBD2 (6 bases). The length of the CDR3 is 14 residues. Trimming took off 3 bases at V and 4 bases at J, with 11 bases between the two ends. Germline loops: CDR1 LNHDA, CDR2 SQIVND (reference sequence).

This chain links TRBV5-1 with TRBJ2-1; 7 nucleotides align to TRBD1. The CDR3 spans 15 residues. Germline V gene sequence: CDR1 SGHRS, CDR2 YFSETQ. V was pared by 0 bases and J by 6 bases, with 6 bases of the junction left unmatched. The CDR3 here is CASSLEDRPFNEQFF. The DNA of the CDR3 is TGCGCCAGCAGCTTGGAGGACAGGCCTTTCAATGAGCAGTTCTTC.

This chain connects TRBV7-3 to TRBJ1-1; D is ambiguous. V was shortened by 2 bases and J by 1 base, with 11 bases between the two germline ends. Germline values: CDR1 SGHTA, CDR2 FQGTGA. CDR3 length: 15 amino acids. The CDR3 bases are TGTGCCAGCAGCTTAGGGCCGAGCAGGAACACTGAAGCTTTCTTT. This codes for CASSLGPSRNTEAFF.

J is TRBJ1-3 and V is TRBV18; weak D call: TRBD1 (5 bases). V was pared by 3 bases and J by 2 bases, with 14 bases between. The CDR3 loop spans 16 amino acids. The germline V gene has CDR1 KGHSH and CDR2 LQKENI. CDR3 coding DNA: TGTGCCAGCTCACCTCGCGGAGGGGACCCTGGAAACACCATATATTTT. Its translation is CASSPRGGDPGNTIYF. Looking up the rest from reference TRBV18 and TRBJ1-3 gives the full variable domain: NAGVMQNPRHLVRRRGQEARLRCSPMKGHSHVYWYRQLPEEGLKFMVYLQKENIIDESGMPKERFSAEFPKEGPSILRIQQVVRGDSAAYFCASSPRGGDPGNTIYFGEGSWLTVV.

V is TRBV7-8 and J is TRBJ1-2; D remains unclear. CDR3 length: 12 amino acids. The germline CDR1 and CDR2 sequences are SGHVS and FQNEAQ. V lost 1 base and J lost 8, with 8 bases in between. CDR3 sequence: CASSLGRDGYTF. DNA of the CDR3: TGTGCCAGCAGCTTAGGACGAGACGGCTACACCTTC.

The chain joins TRBV27 to TRBJ1-2, with 7 nucleotides matching TRBD1. The germline CDR1 and CDR2 sequences are MNHEY and SMNVEV (reference sequence). The ends lost 3 bases at V and 7 bases at J; junction bases unmatched: 8. The CDR3 contains 14 residues. The CDR3 is CASSFATGYGGYTF. The CDR3 region has the DNA TGTGCCAGCAGTTTTGCGACAGGGTATGGTGGCTACACCTTC.

In its sample, this clone was seen once. The chain employs TRBV7-4 and TRBJ2-7; TRBD1 matches at 8 bases. The junction had 9 bases not matched to a gene; V was cut back by 0 bases and J by 2 bases. This CDR3 contains 17 residues. Germline CDR1 and CDR2: SGHVT and SQSDAQ. The CDR3 sequence: CASSLALTGGRTYEQYF. The CDR3 coding sequence is TGTGCCAGCAGCTTAGCGCTTACAGGGGGACGCACCTACGAGCAGTACTTC. The entire variable domain, with the rest obtained from reference TRBV7-4 and TRBJ2-7, is as follows: GAGVSQSPRYKVAKRGRDVALRCDSISGHVTLYWYRQTLGQGSEVLTYSQSDAQRDKSGRPSGRFSAERPERSVSTLKIQRTEQGDSAVYLCASSLALTGGRTYEQYFGPGTRLTVT.

In the case of this clone: The sample has other DNA sequences that encode this CDR3 too. This chain uses TRBV7-8 with TRBJ2-2; no clear D gene. The V and J ends lost 1 base and 3 bases respectively, with 3 bases between them. The CDR3 extends over 13 amino acids. CDR1 SGHVS and CDR2 FQNEAQ come from the germline V gene. CDR3 nucleotide sequence: TGTGCCAGCAGCTTAGTCGACACCGGGGAGCTGTTTTTT. Translated: CASSLVDTGELFF. The whole variable domain, remainder taken from reference TRBV7-8 and TRBJ2-2, is GAGVSQSPRYKVAKRGQDVALRCDPISGHVSLFWYQQALGQGPEFLTYFQNEAQLDKSGLPSDRFFAERPEGSVSTLKIQRTQQEDSAVYLCASSLVDTGELFFGEGSRLTVL.

This clone turned up a few times. The rearrangement links TRBV5-6 to TRBJ2-4, with TRBD1 as a possible D gene (5 bases). Germline V CDR1 and CDR2: SGHDT, YYEEEE. Between the trimmed V and J ends, which lost 3 bases and 6 bases, there was a span of 16 bases. This CDR3 is 15 amino acids long. This CDR3 is CASSWRQPNGNIQYF. CDR3 bases: TGTGCCAGCAGCTGGCGACAGCCCAACGGAAACATTCAGTACTTC.

The rearrangement links TRBV18 to TRBJ2-5; maybe TRBD1 (7 bases). The CDR3 is made up of 15 amino acids. The germline V and J ends were trimmed by 5 bases and 5 bases, with 18 bases remaining between them. CDR1 is KGHSH, CDR2 LQKENI, per germline. This CDR3 is CASSSRQGGSETQYF. The CDR3 nucleotides read TGTGCCAGCTCATCACGACAGGGAGGAAGCGAGACCCAGTACTTC.

This chain uses TRBV2 with TRBJ1-5; 11 positions agree with TRBD1. In germline, CDR1 is SNHLY, CDR2 FYNNEI. This CDR3 region has 13 residues. V was clipped by 6 bases and J by 5 bases; unmatched bases: 0. The CDR3 nucleotides read TGTGCCAGCAGGGACAGGGGGCATCAGCCCCAGCATTTT. Translating it yields CASRDRGHQPQHF.

The chain recombines TRBV28 with TRBJ1-2, with D uncertain. V gave up 5 bases and J gave up 2 bases, with 9 bases separating them. CDR3 length: 13 amino acids. CDR1 and CDR2 (germline): MDHEN, SYDVKM. CDR3 nucleotide sequence: TGTGCCAGCAGTCTGCAGGAAAACTATGGCTACACCTTC. Its translation: CASSLQENYGYTF.